Detailed here is one T cell receptor (beta chain). The data derive from a study of T-cell reconstitution after alpha-beta-depleted transplantation in children. Unique molecular identifiers tagged the TCRbeta library. TCRdb processed the PCR reads anew with MiXCR; each CDR3 protein has one entry. The table includes just over 200,000 distinct CDR3 sequences, about 8.2% detected once. Trimming removed 6 bases from V and 3 bases from J, with 11 bases in between. The CDR3 sequence is 12 residues long. Looked up from germline, CDR1 is DFQATT and CDR2 is SNEGSKA (reference sequence). Here the sequenced sample was PBMCs, mostly from graft donor cells, taken 360 days after TCRalphabeta/CD19-depleted stem cell transplant. The rearrangement joins TRBV20-1 to TRBJ2-5, with D possibly being TRBD2 (6 bases). The origin of this receptor is a male patient aged 2-9 years who had a stem cell transplant for acute myeloid leukemia, so the T cells may come from the graft donor. CDR3 sequence (DNA): TGCAGTGCCCCGGGACTTAAAGAGACCCAGTACTTC. Translation gives CSAPGLKETQYF.